Presented here are 32 T cell receptor beta chains from one specimen sequenced in a study of control samples from healthy donors and cancer patients. Here immunoSEQ multiplex PCR was the method, and the copy in TCRdb shows in-frame clones only, minus some. The sample shows 150,000 or so clones, about 94% of them seen only once. Sequenced input: blood. Receptors were obtained from a man in his forties in good health.

CDR3 protein: CASSQSPHTGGYQETQYF. CDR3 nucleotides: TGTGCCAGCAGCCAATCCCCTCACACAGGGGGTTACCAAGAGACCCAGTACTTC. The chain couples TRBV3-1 (or the pseudogene TRBV3-2) to TRBJ2-5; the match to TRBD1 covers 8 bases. This CDR3 comprises 18 residues. Trimming removed 2 bases from V and 0 bases from J; junction bases left unmatched: 11. Germline assignment: CDR1 LGHDT and CDR2 YNNKEL (reference sequence).

This clone is a singleton in its sample. The chain has TRBV28 and TRBJ1-6; a weak D match, TRBD1 (5 bases). V shed 4 bases and J shed 9 bases, with 10 bases lying between them. Germline CDR1 MDHEN, CDR2 SYDVKM. The CDR3 covers 13 residues. The CDR3 bases are TGTGCCAGCAGTTCGGGGCGGGGTTCACCCCTCCACTTT. Translation gives CASSSGRGSPLHF.

CDR3 sequence (DNA): TGTGCCAGCAGGCGGGCAGGGGGCATGAACACTGAAGCTTTCTTT. This sequence encodes CASRRAGGMNTEAFF. The rearrangement uses TRBV6-6 and TRBJ1-1, with TRBD1 matching 8 bases. Germline CDR1 is MNHNY and CDR2 is SVGAGI (reference sequence). With V trimmed by 6 bases and J by 0 bases, 6 bases remained unmatched. The CDR3 spans 15 residues.

The count of this clone is one. The chain combines TRBV5-6 with TRBJ2-7; 9 bases match TRBD1. The ends lost 2 bases at V and 6 bases at J; junction bases unmatched: 9. CDR1 is SGHDT and CDR2 is YYEEEE in the germline V gene. This CDR3 has 15 amino acids. The CDR3 here is CASSFSPGTGLEQYF. CDR3 DNA sequence: TGTGCCAGCAGCTTCTCCCCCGGGACAGGGCTCGAGCAGTACTTC.

This chain connects TRBV29-1 to TRBJ1-2; a possible D gene is TRBD1 (5 bases). The V gene's germline CDR1 is SQVTM and CDR2 ANQGSEA. The V gene lost 4 bases and the J gene lost 6 bases, with 12 bases spanning the gap. The CDR3 is 12 residues long. The CDR3 sequence is CSVVRVFDGYTF. In DNA form, the CDR3 reads TGCAGCGTTGTCAGGGTGTTTGATGGCTACACCTTC.

The chain recombines TRBV18 with TRBJ1-3; D is possibly TRBD1 (5 bases). Trimming pared 5 bases from V and 3 bases from J, leaving 11 bases between. The germline gives CDR1 KGHSH, CDR2 LQKENI. The CDR3 has 14 residues. This chain's CDR3 is CASSSGLSGNTIYF. The CDR3 region has the DNA TGTGCCAGCTCATCAGGGCTGAGTGGAAACACCATATATTTT. Using reference TRBV18 and TRBJ1-3 for the parts outside the CDR3, the full variable domain is NAGVMQNPRHLVRRRGQEARLRCSPMKGHSHVYWYRQLPEEGLKFMVYLQKENIIDESGMPKERFSAEFPKEGPSILRIQQVVRGDSAAYFCASSSGLSGNTIYFGEGSWLTVV.

The sample holds one count of this clone. J is TRBJ1-1 and V is TRBV5-1; possibly TRBD1 for D (5 bases). V dropped 0 bases and J dropped 1 base, with 13 bases sitting between them. This CDR3 is 16 amino acids long. Per germline, CDR1 SGHRS and CDR2 YFSETQ. CDR3 sequence reads: CASSLGSSRENTEAFF. CDR3 nucleotide sequence: TGCGCCAGCAGCTTGGGGTCGAGCAGGGAGAACACTGAAGCTTTCTTT.

The chain is built from TRBV20-1 and TRBJ1-2; possible D gene TRBD1, 5 bases. Trimming cost V 6 bases and J 4 bases, with 9 bases left between them. Germline V gene lookup returns CDR1 DFQATT and CDR2 SNEGSKA (reference sequence). CDR3 length: 11 amino acids. DNA for the CDR3: TGCAGTGCCGCGGGGGGCTATGGCTACACCTTC. This sequence encodes CSAAGGYGYTF.

The genes are TRBV5-6 and TRBJ1-5; D not resolved. The germline V gene encodes CDR1 SGHDT and CDR2 YYEEEE. This CDR3 is built from 12 residues. The ends were cut back, 0 bases at V and 4 bases at J, with 2 bases in the middle. CDR3 sequence (DNA): TGTGCCAGCAGCTTGGTTAATCAGCCCCAGCATTTT. It translates to CASSLVNQPQHF.

This clone was seen only once. DNA of the CDR3: TGTGCCAGCAGCAATATGGGGGGGCGCACCGGGGAGCTGTTTTTT. This codes for CASSNMGGRTGELFF. J is TRBJ2-2 and V is TRBV6-5; TRBD2 is a possible D gene (7 bases). The CDR3 is made up of 15 amino acids. Germline V gives CDR1 MNHEY, CDR2 SVGAGI. V shed 6 bases and J shed 4 bases, with 15 bases lying between them.

The chain uses TRBV3-1 (or the pseudogene TRBV3-2) and TRBJ1-1; TRBD1 matches 7 bases. CDR1 and CDR2 from the germline V gene are LGHDT and YNNKEL (reference sequence). The CDR3 consists of 14 residues. The trim removed 5 bases at V and 7 bases at J, leaving 10 bases unmatched. CDR3 DNA: TGTGCCAGCAGCAAGATCCAGGGGGTGGGTGAAGCTTTCTTT. It translates to CASSKIQGVGEAFF.

The chain recombines TRBV5-1 with TRBJ1-5, with D maybe TRBD1 (5 bases). The germline V gene has CDR1 SGHRS and CDR2 YFSETQ. Trimming pared 4 bases from V and 4 bases from J, leaving 12 bases between. The CDR3 covers 14 residues. The CDR3 coding sequence is TGCGCCAGCAGCCCCTCAGGGATAAATCAGCCCCAGCATTTT. It encodes CASSPSGINQPQHF.

The chain couples TRBV2 to TRBJ1-3; D gene unclear. The CDR3 totals 11 residues. Germline assignment: CDR1 SNHLY and CDR2 FYNNEI. The V and J ends lost 4 bases and 6 bases respectively, with 4 bases between them. The CDR3 DNA follows: TGTGCCAGCAGTGGGGCAAACACCATATATTTT. Protein product: CASSGANTIYF.

The V call is TRBV4-2, the J call TRBJ2-7, with 10 bases fitting TRBD1. Germline V CDR1 and CDR2: LGHNA, YNFKEQ. The length of the CDR3 is 14 residues. V trimming: 4 bases; J trimming: 5 bases; junction bases outside the gene matches: 5. The CDR3, as DNA: TGTGCCAGCAGCCCCGGGGACAGGGGCCACGAGCAGTACTTC. Translated, it gives CASSPGDRGHEQYF.

The V and J genes are TRBV14 and TRBJ2-1; D remains unclear. Germline V lookup: CDR1 SGHDN, CDR2 FVKESK. This CDR3 is built from 12 residues. The V gene lost 2 bases and the J gene lost 10 bases, with 9 bases spanning the gap. The CDR3 nucleotides read TGTGCCAGCAGCCAACATCCCGGAGAGCAGTTCTTC. This gives the protein CASSQHPGEQFF.

This chain uses TRBV13 with TRBJ2-3; D is undetermined. Trimming took off 1 base at V and 5 bases at J, with 7 bases between the two ends. Germline lookup yields CDR1 PRHDT and CDR2 FYEKMQ (reference sequence). This CDR3 has 13 amino acids. The CDR3 is CASSLVDLDTQYF. The CDR3 DNA is TGTGCCAGCAGCTTAGTGGATTTAGATACGCAGTATTTT.

This clone was observed a single time. This chain joins TRBV5-6 and TRBJ1-2; weak D call: TRBD1 (6 bases). This CDR3 spans 16 amino acids. Germline CDR1 and CDR2: SGHDT and YYEEEE. V lost 7 bases to trimming and J lost 2 bases, with 21 bases between them. The CDR3 sequence: CASATVTGSPNYGYTF. CDR3 DNA: TGTGCCAGCGCCACCGTAACAGGGTCCCCCAACTATGGCTACACCTTC.

The chain is built from TRBV19 and TRBJ1-1, with TRBD1 matching over 7 bases. Germline-derived CDR1 and CDR2 are LNHDA and SQIVND (reference sequence). The CDR3 consists of 14 residues. Losses at the gene ends were 6 bases for V and 6 bases for J; bases not matched to a gene: 10. DNA of the CDR3: TGTGCCAGTAGGCATTTGACAGGGACACCTGAAGCTTTCTTT. This encodes CASRHLTGTPEAFF.

The V call is TRBV10-3, the J call TRBJ2-1, with TRBD1 as a possible D gene (6 bases). This CDR3 comprises 13 residues. With 8 bases removed from V and 1 base from J, the gap between germline ends came to 9 bases. From germline, CDR1 is ENHRY and CDR2 SYGVKD. CDR3: CAIGQGSYNEQFF. The CDR3 nucleotides read TGTGCCATCGGGCAGGGGTCCTACAATGAGCAGTTCTTC.

V gene TRBV5-1 combines with J gene TRBJ1-1; 8 bases line up with TRBD1. The V gene end was trimmed by 3 bases and the J gene end by 3 bases; junction bases not matched to a gene: 4. The CDR3 is 14 amino acids. Germline V gene data show CDR1 as SGHRS and CDR2 as YFSETQ. The CDR3 DNA sequence: TGCGCCAGCAGCTGGACAGGGAAGGACACTGAAGCTTTCTTT. Residues: CASSWTGKDTEAFF. The full variable domain, completed using reference TRBV5-1 and TRBJ1-1, is KAGVTQTPRYLIKTRGQQVTLSCSPISGHRSVSWYQQTPGQGLQFLFEYFSETQRNKGNFPGRFSGRQFSNSRSEMNVSTLELGDSALYLCASSWTGKDTEAFFGQGTRLTVV.

This chain joins TRBV4-1 and TRBJ1-1; D is undetermined. The ends were cut back, 2 bases at V and 1 base at J, with 5 bases in the middle. CDR1 and CDR2 (germline): MGHRA, YSYEKL. This CDR3 is 13 amino acids long. Here the CDR3 reads CASSQHANTEAFF. CDR3 in DNA: TGCGCCAGCAGCCAACACGCGAACACTGAAGCTTTCTTT.

The chain recombines TRBV19 with TRBJ1-6; TRBD1 might be the D (6 bases). CDR3 size: 17 residues. Trimming shortened V by 5 bases and J by 0 bases, and 14 bases separated the two germline ends. In germline, CDR1 is LNHDA, CDR2 SQIVND (reference sequence). This CDR3 is CASSGRGLSSYNSPLHF. For the CDR3, the DNA is TGTGCCAGTAGTGGCAGGGGTCTCAGCTCCTATAATTCACCCCTCCACTTT.

The V call is TRBV6-6, the J call TRBJ2-7; perhaps D is TRBD1 or TRBD2 (6 bases each). CDR1 is MNHNY and CDR2 is SVGAGI in the germline V gene (reference sequence). The V end lost 0 bases, the J end lost 2 bases, and 8 bases lay between the germline ends. This CDR3 comprises 14 residues. The CDR3 here is CASSYSGGPYEQYF. CDR3 coding DNA: TGTGCCAGCAGTTACTCGGGGGGCCCCTACGAGCAGTACTTC.

CDR3 nucleotide sequence: TGTGCCAGCAGCGCAAGCAACAGGGGACCTAATGAAAAACTGTTTTTT. Translation gives CASSASNRGPNEKLFF. The V call is TRBV9, the J call TRBJ1-4; the match to TRBD1 covers 7 bases. The J segment lost 3 bases and the V segment lost 3 bases, leaving 8 bases of the junction unmatched. Germline loops: CDR1 SGDLS, CDR2 YYNGEE. The CDR3 runs to 16 residues.

In DNA, the CDR3 is TGTGCCAGCAGCCTCCGGGGGATCGCTGAAGCTTTCTTT. Amino acids: CASSLRGIAEAFF. V usage is TRBV7-2 and J usage is TRBJ1-1; possible D gene TRBD1, 5 bases. The V and J ends lost 5 bases and 6 bases respectively, with 13 bases between them. The germline gives CDR1 SGHTA, CDR2 FQGNSA. The CDR3 covers 13 residues.

The chain joins TRBV4-1 to TRBJ1-2; no clear D. Germline loops: CDR1 MGHRA, CDR2 YSYEKL. This CDR3 has 13 residues. Trimming shortened V by 1 base and J by 6 bases, and 9 bases separated the two germline ends. CDR3 loop: CASSQVGGNGYTF. The CDR3 DNA is TGCGCCAGCAGCCAAGTCGGAGGGAATGGCTACACCTTC.

J is TRBJ1-5 and V is TRBV5-4, with D possibly matching TRBD1 (5 bases). Trimming took 4 bases from V and 2 from J, leaving 10 bases between them. The CDR3 is made up of 14 amino acids. CDR1 is SGHNT, CDR2 YYREEE, per germline (reference sequence). This CDR3 reads CASSLPGRNQPQHF. CDR3 nucleotide sequence: TGTGCCAGCAGCCTACCAGGGCGCAATCAGCCCCAGCATTTT.

V and J are TRBV28 and TRBJ2-3; 7 bases map to TRBD1. The trim removed 7 bases at V and 4 bases at J, leaving 8 bases unmatched. CDR1 and CDR2 (germline): MDHEN, SYDVKM. CDR3 size: 14 residues. CDR3 sequence reads: CASTLDRVSDTQYF. The CDR3, as DNA: TGTGCCAGCACCCTCGACAGGGTATCAGATACGCAGTATTTT.

V is TRBV24-1 and J is TRBJ1-2; no reliable D call. Germline V gene data show CDR1 as KGHDR and CDR2 as SFDVKD. Trimming stripped 6 bases from V and 8 bases from J, with 15 bases between. The CDR3 has 13 residues. The CDR3 nucleotides are TGTGCCACCAGTCGCTCGGAGCTATGGGGCTACACCTTC. It is translated as CATSRSELWGYTF.

V is TRBV5-6 and J is TRBJ1-1; maybe TRBD1 (6 bases). CDR3 size: 14 residues. The germline V gene encodes CDR1 SGHDT and CDR2 YYEEEE. Trimming pared 2 bases from V and 3 bases from J, leaving 11 bases between. The CDR3 spells CASSFRGSDTEAFF. The DNA for the CDR3 is TGTGCCAGCAGCTTCAGGGGTTCGGACACTGAAGCTTTCTTT.

The chain recombines TRBV7-9 with TRBJ1-3; TRBD1 aligns across 10 bases. Germline loops: CDR1 SEHNR, CDR2 FQNEAQ (reference sequence). J gave up 0 bases and V 4 bases, and 9 bases lay outside the gene matches. The CDR3 runs 18 residues. CDR3 DNA: TGTGCCAGCAGCTCCGGGACAGGGGCCTCCAACTCTGGAAACACCATATATTTT. As protein: CASSSGTGASNSGNTIYF.

V is TRBV6-5 and J is TRBJ1-5; D is undetermined. The CDR3 covers 14 residues. Per germline, CDR1 MNHEY and CDR2 SVGAGI. The V gene lost 4 bases and the J gene lost 0 bases, with 7 bases spanning the gap. The CDR3 here is CASSSAYSNQPQHF. The CDR3 region has the DNA TGTGCCAGCAGTTCAGCCTATAGCAATCAGCCCCAGCATTTT.